The 6 T cell receptor beta chains below all came from one sample that was sequenced in a study of CD8+ T cells in alopecia areata. Extraction of RNA preceded its reverse transcription into cDNA, which served as the sequencing template. Data came from immunoSEQ multiplex PCR; TCRdb stores just in-frame clones and leaves some out. The data hold over 85,000 clones, with 50% to 75% observed a single time. Treatment denoted: oral pan-JAK inhibitor, 5-10 mg twice daily. This specimen was CD8+ T cells sorted from blood, taken at week 4, from a patient treated with tofacitinib. All receptors come from a human donor with alopecia areata.

This rearrangement joins TRBV27 to TRBJ1-5; no definite D call. CDR3 size: 15 residues. The germline V gene encodes CDR1 MNHEY and CDR2 SMNVEV (reference sequence). Trimming cost V 3 bases and J 3 bases, with 12 bases left between them. The CDR3 DNA sequence: TGTGCCAGCAGTTTGGTGGGGTCCCACAATCAGCCCCAGCATTTT. Protein product: CASSLVGSHNQPQHF.

The chain recombines TRBV7-9 with TRBJ2-7, with D uncertain. Trimming stripped 8 bases from V and 3 bases from J, with 11 bases between. The CDR3 runs to 12 residues. Germline CDR1 SEHNR, CDR2 FQNEAQ (reference sequence). The CDR3 loop reads CASRLGGYEQYF. The CDR3 coding sequence is TGTGCCAGCCGTCTAGGTGGCTACGAGCAGTACTTC.

The chain uses TRBV29-1 and TRBJ2-5; 9 positions agree with TRBD1. The germline gives CDR1 SQVTM, CDR2 ANQGSEA. The CDR3 loop spans 19 amino acids. The J segment lost 5 bases and the V segment lost 1 base, leaving 20 bases of the junction unmatched. The CDR3 protein is CSVEGGGQGSHLIWETQYF. CDR3 DNA sequence: TGCAGCGTTGAAGGTGGGGGACAGGGCAGTCACCTGATTTGGGAGACCCAGTACTTC.

This chain connects TRBV9 to TRBJ2-2; no reliable D call. Germline V gene lookup returns CDR1 SGDLS and CDR2 YYNGEE. The CDR3 covers 12 residues. With 6 bases removed from V and 4 bases from J, the gap between germline ends came to 7 bases. The CDR3 nucleotides are TGTGCCAGCAACTCTGGCACCGGGGAGCTGTTTTTT. The encoded protein is CASNSGTGELFF. The full variable domain, its missing parts supplied by reference TRBV9 and TRBJ2-2, is DSGVTQTPKHLITATGQRVTLRCSPRSGDLSVYWYQQSLDQGLQFLIQYYNGEERAKGNILERFSAQQFPDLHSELNLSSLELGDSALYFCASNSGTGELFFGEGSRLTVL.

This clone appeared a few times. The chain joins TRBV5-6 to TRBJ2-1, with a tentative D call TRBD2 (6 bases). V lost 4 bases to trimming and J lost 8 bases, with 13 bases between them. In germline, CDR1 is SGHDT, CDR2 YYEEEE. This CDR3 region has 13 residues. CDR3 nucleotides: TGTGCCAGCAGCCCGAGGAGGGTCCATGAGCAGTTCTTC. Translated: CASSPRRVHEQFF.

J is TRBJ2-7 and V is TRBV5-1; D is possibly TRBD2 (5 bases). The CDR3 is made up of 15 amino acids. V was pared by 0 bases and J by 1 base, with 11 bases between. Germline CDR1 reads SGHRS; CDR2 reads YFSETQ. CDR3 sequence: CASSLGGGRSYEQYF. In DNA, the CDR3 is TGCGCCAGCAGCTTGGGTGGAGGTCGGTCCTACGAGCAGTACTTC.